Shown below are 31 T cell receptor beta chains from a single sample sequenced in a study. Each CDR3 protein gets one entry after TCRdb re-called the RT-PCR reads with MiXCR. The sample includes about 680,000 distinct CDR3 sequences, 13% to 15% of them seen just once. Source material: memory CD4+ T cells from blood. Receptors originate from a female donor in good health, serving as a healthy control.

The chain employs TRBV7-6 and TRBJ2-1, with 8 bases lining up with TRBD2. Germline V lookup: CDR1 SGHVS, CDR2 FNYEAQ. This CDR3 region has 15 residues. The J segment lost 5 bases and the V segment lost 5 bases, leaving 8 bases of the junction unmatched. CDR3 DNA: TGTGCCAGCAGCCTGTTTAGCGGGGCGGACAATGAGCAGTTCTTC. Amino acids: CASSLFSGADNEQFF.

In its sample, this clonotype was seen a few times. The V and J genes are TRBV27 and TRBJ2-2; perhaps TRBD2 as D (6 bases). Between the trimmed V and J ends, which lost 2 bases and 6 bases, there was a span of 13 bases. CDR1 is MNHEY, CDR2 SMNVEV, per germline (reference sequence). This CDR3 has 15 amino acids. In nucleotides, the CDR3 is TGTGCCAGCAGTTTAGCGGGGTTCGTCGCCGGGGAGCTGTTTTTT. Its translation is CASSLAGFVAGELFF.

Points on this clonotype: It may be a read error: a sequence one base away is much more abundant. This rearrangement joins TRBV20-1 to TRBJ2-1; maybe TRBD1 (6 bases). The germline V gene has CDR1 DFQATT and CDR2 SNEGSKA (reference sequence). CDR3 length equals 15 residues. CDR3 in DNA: TGCCGTGCTCCGAGGGGGACCAGCTCCTACAATGAGCAGTTCTTC. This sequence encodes CRAPRGTSSYNEQFF.

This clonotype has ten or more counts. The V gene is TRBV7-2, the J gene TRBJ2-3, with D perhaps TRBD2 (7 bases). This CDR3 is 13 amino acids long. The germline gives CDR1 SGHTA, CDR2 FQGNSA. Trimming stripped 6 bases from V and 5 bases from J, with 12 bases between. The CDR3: CASSRGGRDTQYF. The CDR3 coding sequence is TGTGCCAGCAGTCGCGGGGGCAGAGATACGCAGTATTTT. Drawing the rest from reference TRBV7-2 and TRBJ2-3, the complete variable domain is GAGVSQSPSNKVTEKGKDVELRCDPISGHTALYWYRQSLGQGLEFLIYFQGNSAPDKSGLPSDRFSAERTGGSVSTLTIQRTQQEDSAVYLCASSRGGRDTQYFGPGTRLTVL.

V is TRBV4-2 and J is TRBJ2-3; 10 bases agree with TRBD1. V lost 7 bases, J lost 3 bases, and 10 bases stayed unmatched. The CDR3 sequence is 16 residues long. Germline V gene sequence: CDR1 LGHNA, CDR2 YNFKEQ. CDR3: CASTLTGTGVTDTQYF. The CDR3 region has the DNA TGTGCCAGCACCCTGACCGGGACAGGGGTAACAGATACGCAGTATTTT.

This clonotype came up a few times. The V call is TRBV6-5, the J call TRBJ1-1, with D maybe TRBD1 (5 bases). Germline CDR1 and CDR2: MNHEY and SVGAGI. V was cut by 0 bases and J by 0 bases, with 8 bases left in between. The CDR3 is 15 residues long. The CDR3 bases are TGTGCCAGCAGTTACTCGGCAGGGATGAACACTGAAGCTTTCTTT. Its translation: CASSYSAGMNTEAFF.

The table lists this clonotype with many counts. CDR3 protein: CASSYRGPGTGLYGYTF. In DNA, the CDR3 is TGTGCCAGCAGTTACAGAGGACCGGGGACAGGTCTCTATGGCTACACCTTC. This chain connects TRBV6-5 to TRBJ1-2; 8 nucleotides align to TRBD1. The CDR3 covers 17 residues. V lost 2 bases, J lost 4 bases, and 12 bases stayed unmatched. The germline V gene encodes CDR1 MNHEY and CDR2 SVGAGI.

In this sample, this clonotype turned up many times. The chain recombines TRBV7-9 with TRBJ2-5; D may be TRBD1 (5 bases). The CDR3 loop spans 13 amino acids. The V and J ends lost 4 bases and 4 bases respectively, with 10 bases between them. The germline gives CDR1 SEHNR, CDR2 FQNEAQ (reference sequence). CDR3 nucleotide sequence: TGTGCCAGCAGCTCCAGGGTGGGAGAGACCCAGTACTTC. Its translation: CASSSRVGETQYF.

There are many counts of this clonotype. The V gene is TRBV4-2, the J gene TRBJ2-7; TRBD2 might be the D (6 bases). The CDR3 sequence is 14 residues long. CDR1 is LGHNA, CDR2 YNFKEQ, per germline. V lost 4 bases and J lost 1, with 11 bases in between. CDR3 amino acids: CASSLGLGSYEQYF. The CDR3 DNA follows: TGTGCCAGCAGCCTGGGACTGGGATCCTACGAGCAGTACTTC.

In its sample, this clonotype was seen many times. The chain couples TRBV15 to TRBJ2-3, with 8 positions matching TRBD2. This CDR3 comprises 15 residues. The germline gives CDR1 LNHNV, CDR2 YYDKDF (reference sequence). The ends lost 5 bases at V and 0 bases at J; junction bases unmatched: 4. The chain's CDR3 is CATSGSGVSTDTQYF. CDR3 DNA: TGTGCCACCAGCGGTAGCGGGGTTAGCACAGATACGCAGTATTTT.

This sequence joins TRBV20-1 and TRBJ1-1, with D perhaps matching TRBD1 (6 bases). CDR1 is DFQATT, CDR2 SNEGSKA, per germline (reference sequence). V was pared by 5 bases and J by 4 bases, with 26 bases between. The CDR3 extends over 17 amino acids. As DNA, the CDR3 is TGCAGTGCTCTATCACGCTCTAGCGGGGGCACGGCCACTGAAGCTTTCTTT. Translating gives CSALSRSSGGTATEAFF.

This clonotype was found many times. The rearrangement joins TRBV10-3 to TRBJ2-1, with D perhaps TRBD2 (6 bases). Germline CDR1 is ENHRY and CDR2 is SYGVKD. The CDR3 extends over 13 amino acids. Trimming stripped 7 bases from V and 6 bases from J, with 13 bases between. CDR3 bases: TGTGCCATCACCAGCCTGGGGGGCAATGAGCAGTTCTTC. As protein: CAITSLGGNEQFF.

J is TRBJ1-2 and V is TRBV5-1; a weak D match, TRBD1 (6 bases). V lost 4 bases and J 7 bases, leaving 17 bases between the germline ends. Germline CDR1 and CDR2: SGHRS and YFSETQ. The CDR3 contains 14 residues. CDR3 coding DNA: TGCGCCAGCAGCCCGATCGGGGGGCAGCTTGGCTACACCTTC. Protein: CASSPIGGQLGYTF.

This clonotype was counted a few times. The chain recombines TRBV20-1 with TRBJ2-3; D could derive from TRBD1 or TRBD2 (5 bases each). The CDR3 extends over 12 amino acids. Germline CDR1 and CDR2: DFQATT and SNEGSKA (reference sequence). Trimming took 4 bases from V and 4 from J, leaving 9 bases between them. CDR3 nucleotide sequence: TGCAGTGCTACCGGGGCGCCAGATACGCAGTATTTT. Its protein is CSATGAPDTQYF.

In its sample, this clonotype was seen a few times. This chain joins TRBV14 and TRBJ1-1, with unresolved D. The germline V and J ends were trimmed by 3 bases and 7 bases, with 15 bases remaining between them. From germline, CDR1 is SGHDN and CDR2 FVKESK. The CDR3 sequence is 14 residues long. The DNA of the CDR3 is TGTGCCAGCAGCCATTCTGGGATTCGTCGTGAAGCTTTCTTT. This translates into CASSHSGIRREAFF.

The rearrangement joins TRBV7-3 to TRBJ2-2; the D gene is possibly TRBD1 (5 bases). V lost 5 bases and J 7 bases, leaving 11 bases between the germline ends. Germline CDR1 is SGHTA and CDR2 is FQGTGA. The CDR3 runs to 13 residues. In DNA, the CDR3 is TGTGCCAGCAGCCAAGCAGGGATCGGGGAGCTGTTTTTT. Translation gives CASSQAGIGELFF. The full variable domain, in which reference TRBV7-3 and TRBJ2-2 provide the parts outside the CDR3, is GAGVSQTPSNKVTEKGKYVELRCDPISGHTALYWYRQSLGQGPEFLIYFQGTGAADDSGLPNDRFFAVRPEGSVSTLKIQRTERGDSAVYLCASSQAGIGELFFGEGSRLTVL.

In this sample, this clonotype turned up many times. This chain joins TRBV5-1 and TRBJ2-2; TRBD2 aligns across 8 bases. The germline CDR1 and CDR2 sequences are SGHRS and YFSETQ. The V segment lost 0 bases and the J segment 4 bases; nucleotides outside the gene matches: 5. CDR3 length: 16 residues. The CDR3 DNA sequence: TGCGCCAGCAGCTTGGACGGGAGGGCAGGCACCGGGGAGCTGTTTTTT. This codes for CASSLDGRAGTGELFF.

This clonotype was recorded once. Here the CDR3 reads CATSEGGKGETQYF. The CDR3 region has the DNA TGTGCCACCAGCGAGGGCGGGAAGGGAGAGACCCAGTACTTC. V gene TRBV15 combines with J gene TRBJ2-5; D may be TRBD2 (6 bases). The V gene's germline CDR1 is LNHNV and CDR2 YYDKDF (reference sequence). V was shortened by 5 bases and J by 4 bases, with 14 bases between the two germline ends. This CDR3 is 14 amino acids long.

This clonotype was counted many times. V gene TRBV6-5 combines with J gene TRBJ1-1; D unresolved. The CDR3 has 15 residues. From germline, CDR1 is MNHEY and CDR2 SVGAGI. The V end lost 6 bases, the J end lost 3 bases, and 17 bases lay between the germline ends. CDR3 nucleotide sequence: TGTGCCAGCAGGGGAAGTATATCGAGCTACACTGAAGCTTTCTTT. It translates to CASRGSISSYTEAFF.

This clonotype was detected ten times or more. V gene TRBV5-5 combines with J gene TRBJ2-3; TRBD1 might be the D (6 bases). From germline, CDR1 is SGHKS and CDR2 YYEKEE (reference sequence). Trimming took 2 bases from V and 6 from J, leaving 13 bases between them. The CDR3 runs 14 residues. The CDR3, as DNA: TGTGCCAGCAGCTTCGGGACATGGTACGATACGCAGTATTTT. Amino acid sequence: CASSFGTWYDTQYF.

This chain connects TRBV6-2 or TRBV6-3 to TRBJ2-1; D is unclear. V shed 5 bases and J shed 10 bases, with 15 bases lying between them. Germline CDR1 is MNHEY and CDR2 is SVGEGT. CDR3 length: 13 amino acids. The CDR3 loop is CASSLLLREEQFF. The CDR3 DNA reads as TGTGCCAGCAGTCTACTCCTCCGAGAAGAGCAGTTCTTC.

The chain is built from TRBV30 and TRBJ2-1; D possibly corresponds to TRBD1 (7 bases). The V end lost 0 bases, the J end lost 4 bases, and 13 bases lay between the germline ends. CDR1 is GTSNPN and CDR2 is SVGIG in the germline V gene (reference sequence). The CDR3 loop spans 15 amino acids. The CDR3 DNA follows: TGTGCCTGGAGTGTGGGGCAGGGGGGTTACAATGAGCAGTTCTTC. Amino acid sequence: CAWSVGQGGYNEQFF.

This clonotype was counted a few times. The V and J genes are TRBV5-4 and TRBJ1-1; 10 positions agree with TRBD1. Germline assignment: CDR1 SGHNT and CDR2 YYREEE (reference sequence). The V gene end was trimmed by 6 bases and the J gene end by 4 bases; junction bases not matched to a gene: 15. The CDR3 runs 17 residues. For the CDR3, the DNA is TGTGCCAGCACCAAACCACCGGGACAGGGGACAATCACTGAAGCTTTCTTT. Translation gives CASTKPPGQGTITEAFF. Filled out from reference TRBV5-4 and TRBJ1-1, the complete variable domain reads ETGVTQSPTHLIKTRGQQVTLRCSSQSGHNTVSWYQQALGQGPQFIFQYYREEENGRGNFPPRFSGLQFPNYSSELNVNALELDDSALYLCASTKPPGQGTITEAFFGQGTRLTVV.

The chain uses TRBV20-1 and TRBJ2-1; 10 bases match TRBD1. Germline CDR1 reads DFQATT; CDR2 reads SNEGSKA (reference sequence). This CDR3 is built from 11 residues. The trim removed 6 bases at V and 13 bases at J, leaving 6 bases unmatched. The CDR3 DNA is TGCAGTGCCGGGACAGGGGCTCGTCAGTTCTTC. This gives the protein CSAGTGARQFF.

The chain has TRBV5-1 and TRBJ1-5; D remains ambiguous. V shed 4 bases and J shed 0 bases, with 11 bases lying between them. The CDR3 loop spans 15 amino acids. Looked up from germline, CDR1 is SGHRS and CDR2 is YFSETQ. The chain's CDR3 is CASSPAGYSNQPQHF. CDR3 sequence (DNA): TGCGCCAGCAGCCCGGCCGGGTATAGCAATCAGCCCCAGCATTTT.

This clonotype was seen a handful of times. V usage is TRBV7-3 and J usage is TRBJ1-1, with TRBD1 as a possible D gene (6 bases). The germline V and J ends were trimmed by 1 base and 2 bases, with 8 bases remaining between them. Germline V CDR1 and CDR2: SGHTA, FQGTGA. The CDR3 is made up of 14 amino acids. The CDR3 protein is CASSLRGRNTEAFF. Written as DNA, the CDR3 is TGTGCCAGCAGCTTAAGGGGGCGAAACACTGAAGCTTTCTTT. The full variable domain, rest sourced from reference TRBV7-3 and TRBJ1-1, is GAGVSQTPSNKVTEKGKYVELRCDPISGHTALYWYRQSLGQGPEFLIYFQGTGAADDSGLPNDRFFAVRPEGSVSTLKIQRTERGDSAVYLCASSLRGRNTEAFFGQGTRLTVV.

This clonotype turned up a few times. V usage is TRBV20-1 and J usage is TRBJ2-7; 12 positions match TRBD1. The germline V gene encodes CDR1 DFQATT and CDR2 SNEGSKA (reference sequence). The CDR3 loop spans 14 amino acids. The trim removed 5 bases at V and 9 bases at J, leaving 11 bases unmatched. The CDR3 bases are TGCAGTGCTGGCCCGGGACAGGGGGCGTCCGGGCAGTACTTC. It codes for CSAGPGQGASGQYF.

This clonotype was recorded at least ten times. CDR3 coding DNA: TGCGCCAGCAGCTGGGGGATAGCGGAAAATTACAATGAGCAGTTCTTC. This gives the protein CASSWGIAENYNEQFF. The rearrangement links TRBV5-1 to TRBJ2-1; tentative D call: TRBD2 (6 bases). From germline, CDR1 is SGHRS and CDR2 YFSETQ. Deletions cut 3 bases from V and 4 bases from J, with 17 bases between. The CDR3 is 16 amino acids.

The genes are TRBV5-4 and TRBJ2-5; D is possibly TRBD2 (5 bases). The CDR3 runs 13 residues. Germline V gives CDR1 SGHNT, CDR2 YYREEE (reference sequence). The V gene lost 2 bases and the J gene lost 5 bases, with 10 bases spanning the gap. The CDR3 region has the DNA TGTGCCAGCAGCTTTAAAGGCGGGGAGACCCAGTACTTC. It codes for CASSFKGGETQYF.

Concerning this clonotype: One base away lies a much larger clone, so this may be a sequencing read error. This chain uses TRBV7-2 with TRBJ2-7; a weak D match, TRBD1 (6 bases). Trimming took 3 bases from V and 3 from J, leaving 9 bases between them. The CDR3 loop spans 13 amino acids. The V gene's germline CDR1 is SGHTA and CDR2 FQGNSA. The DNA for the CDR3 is TGTGCCAGCAGCTTTGACAGGCTCTACGAGCAGTACTTC. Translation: CASSFDRLYEQYF.

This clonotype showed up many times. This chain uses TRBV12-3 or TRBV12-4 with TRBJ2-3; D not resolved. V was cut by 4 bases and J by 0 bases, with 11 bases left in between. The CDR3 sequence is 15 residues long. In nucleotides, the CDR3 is TGTGCCAGCAGTTCTTGGGCGGTTAGCACAGATACGCAGTATTTT. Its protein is CASSSWAVSTDTQYF.